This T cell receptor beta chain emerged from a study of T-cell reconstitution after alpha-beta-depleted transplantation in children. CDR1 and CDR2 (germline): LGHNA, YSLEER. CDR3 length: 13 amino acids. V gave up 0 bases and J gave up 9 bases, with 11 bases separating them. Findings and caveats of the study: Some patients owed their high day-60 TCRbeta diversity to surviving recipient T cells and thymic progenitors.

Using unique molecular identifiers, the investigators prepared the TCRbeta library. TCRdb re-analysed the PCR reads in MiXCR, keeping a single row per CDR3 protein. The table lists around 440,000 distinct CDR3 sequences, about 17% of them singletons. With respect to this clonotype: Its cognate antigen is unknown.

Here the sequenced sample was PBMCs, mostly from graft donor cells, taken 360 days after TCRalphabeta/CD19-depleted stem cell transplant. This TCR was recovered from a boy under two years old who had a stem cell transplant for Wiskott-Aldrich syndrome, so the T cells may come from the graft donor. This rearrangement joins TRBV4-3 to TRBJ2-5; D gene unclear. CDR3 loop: CASSQESRSAQYF. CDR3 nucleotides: TGCGCCAGCAGCCAAGAAAGTAGGTCGGCCCAGTACTTC.